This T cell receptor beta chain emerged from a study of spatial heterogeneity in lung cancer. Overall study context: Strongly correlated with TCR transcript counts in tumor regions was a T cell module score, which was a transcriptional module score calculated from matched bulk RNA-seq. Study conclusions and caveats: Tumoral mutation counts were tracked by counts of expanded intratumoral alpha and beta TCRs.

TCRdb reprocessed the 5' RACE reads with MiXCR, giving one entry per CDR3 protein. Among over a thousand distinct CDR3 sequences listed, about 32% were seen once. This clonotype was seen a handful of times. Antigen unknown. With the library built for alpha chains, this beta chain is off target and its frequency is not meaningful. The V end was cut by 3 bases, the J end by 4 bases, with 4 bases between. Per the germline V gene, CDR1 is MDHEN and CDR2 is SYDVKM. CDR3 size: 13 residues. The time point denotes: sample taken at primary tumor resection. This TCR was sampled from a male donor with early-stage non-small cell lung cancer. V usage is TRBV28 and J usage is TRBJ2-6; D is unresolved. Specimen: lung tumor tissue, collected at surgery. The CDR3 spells CASSLRGANVLTF. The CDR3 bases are TGTGCCAGCAGTTTGAGGGGGGCCAACGTCCTGACTTTC. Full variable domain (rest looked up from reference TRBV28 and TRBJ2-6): DVKVTQSSRYLVKRTGEKVFLECVQDMDHENMFWYRQDPGLGLRLIYFSYDVKMKEKGDIPEGYSVSREKKERFSLILESASTNQTSMYLCASSLRGANVLTFGAGSRLTVL.